Listed below are T cell receptor beta chains from one sample, sequenced in a study of regulatory T cells in long-lasting Graves disease. MiXCR was run by TCRdb on the multiplex PCR reads, yielding one entry per CDR3 protein. The table has about 470,000 distinct CDR3 sequences, 20% to 25% seen once. Sequencing used peripheral blood mononuclear cells (PBMCs), obtained when the disease was refractory, from a patient treated with antithyroid drugs. The receptors here all came from a female donor with Graves disease. CDR3s include the opening cysteine and the closing phenylalanine or tryptophan. The size field is filled for only some rows; it gives once, few, many or a size class.

v_gene	abundance	CDR3aa
TRBV11-2	many	CASSLFPEGRETQYF
TRBV27	many	CASRGLAWDIQYF
TRBV5-6	many	CASSLGTVNYGYTF
TRBV7-9	-	CASRYGAGDYEQYF
TRBV6-6	many	CASSYSTGALSYEQYF
TRBV5-1	-	CASSRWTGGEQYF
TRBV7-9	-	CASSPKLAGGRNTGELFF
TRBV7-2	few	CASSLATGSSYEQYF
TRBV24-1	many	CATSDLRAGAGELFF
TRBV19	-	CASSMVTGGRETQYF
TRBV29-1	-	CSVRWDRINTEAFF
TRBV28	-	CASLESGSNQPQHF
TRBV28	many	CASSIPGGSSYEQYF
TRBV12-3/TRBV12-4	many	CASSFPLGDTFAEQYF
TRBV12-3/TRBV12-4	many	CASSPDFPGQETQYF
TRBV6-1	many	CASSQALRDGTEAFF
TRBV20-1	many	CSARQGLAQHF
TRBV27	-	CASRESRSSYNSPLHF
TRBV5-1	-	CASSQDRGGMNTEAFF
TRBV7-9	many	CASSLPGPQRGTEAFF
TRBV28	many	CASFSSVSDGYTF
TRBV7-8	many	CASSLYGGAEGYTF
TRBV19	-	CASSITEYSNQPQHF
TRBV5-6	few	CASSFDRDSLGYTF
TRBV24-1	many	CATSDAGLAGAREQYF
TRBV6-1	many	CATGFAAYEQYF
TRBV20-1	many	CSADGSTMAKETQYF
TRBV9	-	CASSTEGNQPQHF
TRBV7-2	-	CASSLGTTAGEQYF
TRBV5-1	-	CASSTKQGYYEQYF
TRBV28	once	CASSFGRTETQYF
TRBV9	few	CASSVADTFPYEQYF
TRBV19	-	CASRPGRDLYTEAFF
TRBV30	-	CAWRPKPALAGEVETQYF
TRBV19	-	CASSMVGLAGEAFF
TRBV5-1	-	CASRPTTGGSYTF
TRBV10-3	few	CAIKRTGEAEQYF
TRBV5-1	many	CASSWGQGLGGYTF
TRBV2	many	CASRPTGDTNQPQHF
TRBV28	-	CASSLGGRDNSPLHF
TRBV3-1	many	CASNRDGSNYGYTF
TRBV11-2	few	CASSLDPQWGRQRTDTQYF
TRBV7-9	many	CAGGLAENTGELFF
TRBV7-9	many	CASSPEGTPNTEAFF
TRBV28	many	CASSLDPGLAGGPLYF
TRBV28	once	CASSSPSGAAREQYF